One T cell receptor beta chain is described in this entry. The antigen is undetermined. Once obtained from cultured CD4+ T cells, the DNA was sequenced using the Oncomine TCR Beta short-read assay. One entry per CDR3 protein results from TCRdb running MiXCR on the PCR reads. The sample lists a few thousand distinct CDR3 sequences, 35% to 45% occurring once. The sample is drawn from a study of vaccination and CD4 T cells after COVID-19. General study results and limits: The rise in median SARS-CoV-2-reactive clonotypes, from roughly 21 to 40, was not significant.

The CDR3 sequence is 18 residues long. CDR1 is SEHNR, CDR2 FQNEAQ, per germline (reference sequence). Trimming took off 0 bases at V and 8 bases at J, with 20 bases between the two ends. The treatment is: roughly nine-day PBMC culture with coronavirus spike peptide pools or control peptides (ViraFEST assay). Ahead of the COVID-19 pandemic (2011-2018), the CD4+ T cells of the unexposed donor were collected. Under the ViraFEST approach, antigen-specific T cells were expanded with peptide pools and TCRs subsequently sequenced. Four cold-coronavirus spikes and SARS-CoV-2 S/N were the probes applied, cells permitting, to CD4+ T cells from unexposed donors.

Input material: CD4+ T cells from blood, cultured in vitro. The rearrangement uses TRBV7-9 and TRBJ1-6; D perhaps matches TRBD1 (6 bases). The sequence was collected from a human donor in good health. CDR3 sequence reads: CASSLADWGARGYSPLHF. In nucleotides, the CDR3 is TGTGCCAGCAGCTTAGCGGACTGGGGGGCTAGGGGTTATTCACCCCTCCACTTT.